This T cell receptor (beta chain) was sequenced in a study of CD8+ T cells in alopecia areata. Study background: Treated patients were dosed with oral tofacitinib, taking 5 to 10 mg twice daily.

Treatment noted: oral pan-JAK inhibitor, 5-10 mg twice daily. It was from PBMCs that CD4+ and CD8+ T cells were sorted. The germline V gene has CDR1 GTSNPN and CDR2 SVGIG (reference sequence). This CDR3 has 14 residues. RNA was extracted and reverse transcribed into cDNA as the sequencing template. Profiling relied on immunoSEQ multiplex PCR, and the TCRdb table lists in-frame clones only, not all of them. Altogether around 190,000 clones are present, 55% to 70% being singletons, with the ten largest covering about 0.69%. This chain connects TRBV30 to TRBJ2-5, with D perhaps TRBD1 or TRBD2 (5 bases each). The TCR comes from a human donor with alopecia areata. The material was CD4+ T cells sorted from blood, obtained at week 4, from a patient treated with tofacitinib. CDR3 residues: CAMLRGLRTETQYF. Here the CDR3 DNA reads TGTGCAATGCTACGGGGCTTACGAACAGAGACCCAGTACTTC.